The 4 T cell receptor beta chains reported below all come from one sample, sequenced in a study of T cells in Graves' hyperthyroidism and ophthalmopathy. Amplified TCR beta CDR3 regions derived from RNA transcripts. First-round RT-PCR of the TCR CDR3 relied on the HTBI primer set. In TCRdb, the multiplex PCR reads were re-called with MiXCR into one record per CDR3 protein. Seen here are about 640,000 distinct CDR3 sequences, around 21% observed once, and the top ten hold 34%. Material for sequencing was blood. These receptors were collected from a man aged 30-40 years with Graves' ophthalmopathy.

There are a few counts of this clonotype. This rearrangement joins TRBV20-1 to TRBJ2-1; D perhaps matches TRBD2 (6 bases). The CDR3 covers 12 residues. Germline CDR1 is DFQATT and CDR2 is SNEGSKA (reference sequence). The V end was cut by 6 bases, the J end by 7 bases, with 13 bases between. The CDR3 here is CSAPRGKNEQFF. DNA of the CDR3: TGCAGTGCCCCACGGGGGAAAAATGAGCAGTTCTTC.

This clonotype has just a few counts. V usage is TRBV20-1 and J usage is TRBJ1-6; 7 positions match TRBD1. The V and J ends lost 3 bases and 10 bases, in that order; junction bases with no gene match: 12. CDR3 length: 15 residues. From germline, CDR1 is DFQATT and CDR2 SNEGSKA (reference sequence). This CDR3 is CSARDVQGLGSPLHF. In DNA form, the CDR3 reads TGCAGTGCTAGGGACGTACAGGGGCTGGGGTCACCCCTCCACTTT.

This clonotype was counted between two and nine times. The chain joins TRBV2 to TRBJ1-6; 8 bases line up with TRBD1. CDR1 and CDR2 from the germline V gene are SNHLY and FYNNEI. CDR3 length: 14 residues. The J segment lost 9 bases and the V segment lost 2 bases, leaving 3 bases of the junction unmatched. CDR3 sequence (DNA): TGTGCCAGCAGTGAAACCAGGGGGCTTTCACCCCTCCACTTT. Translated: CASSETRGLSPLHF. Supplemented by reference TRBV2 and TRBJ1-6, the full variable domain reads EPEVTQTPSHQVTQMGQEVILRCVPISNHLYFYWYRQILGQKVEFLVSFYNNEISEKSEIFDDQFSVERPDGSNFTLKIRSTKLEDSAMYFCASSETRGLSPLHFGNGTRLTVT.

Ten or more counts support this clonotype. The rearrangement uses TRBV2 and TRBJ2-3; D is perhaps TRBD2 (5 bases). In germline, CDR1 is SNHLY, CDR2 FYNNEI. The germline V and J ends were trimmed by 5 bases and 1 base, with 10 bases remaining between them. CDR3 length equals 14 residues. The CDR3 loop is CASSPARGTDTQYF. CDR3 nucleotide sequence: TGTGCCAGCAGTCCGGCGCGGGGCACAGATACGCAGTATTTT.